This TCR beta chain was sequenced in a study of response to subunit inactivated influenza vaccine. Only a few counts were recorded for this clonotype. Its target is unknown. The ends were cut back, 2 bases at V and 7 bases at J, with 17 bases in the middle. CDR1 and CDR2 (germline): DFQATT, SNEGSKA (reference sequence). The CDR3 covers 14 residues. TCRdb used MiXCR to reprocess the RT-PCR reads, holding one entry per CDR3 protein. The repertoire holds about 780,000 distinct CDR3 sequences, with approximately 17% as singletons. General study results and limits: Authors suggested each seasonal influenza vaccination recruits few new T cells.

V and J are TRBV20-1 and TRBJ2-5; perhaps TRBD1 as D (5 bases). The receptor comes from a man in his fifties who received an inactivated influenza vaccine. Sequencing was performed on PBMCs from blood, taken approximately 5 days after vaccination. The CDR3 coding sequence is TGCAGTGCTAGATTGGAGCGACAGATGGGGACCCAGTACTTC. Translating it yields CSARLERQMGTQYF.